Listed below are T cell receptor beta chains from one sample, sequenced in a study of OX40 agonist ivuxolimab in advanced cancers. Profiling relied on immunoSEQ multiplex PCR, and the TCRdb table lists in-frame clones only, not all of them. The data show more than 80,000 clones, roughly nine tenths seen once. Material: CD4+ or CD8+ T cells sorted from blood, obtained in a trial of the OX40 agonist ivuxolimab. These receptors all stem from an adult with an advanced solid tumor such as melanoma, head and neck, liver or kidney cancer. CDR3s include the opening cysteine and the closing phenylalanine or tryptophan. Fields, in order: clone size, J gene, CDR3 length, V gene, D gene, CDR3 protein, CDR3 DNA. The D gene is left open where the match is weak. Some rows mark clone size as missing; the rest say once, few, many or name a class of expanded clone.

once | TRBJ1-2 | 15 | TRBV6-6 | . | CASSYDPGAARGYTF | TGTGCCAGCAGTTATGACCCAGGGGCCGCGCGTGGCTACACCTTC
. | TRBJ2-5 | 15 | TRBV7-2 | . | CASSLGAGAQETQYF | TGTGCCAGCAGCTTAGGGGCAGGGGCCCAAGAGACCCAGTACTTC
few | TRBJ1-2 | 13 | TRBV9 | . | CASSAPGSHGYTF | TGTGCCAGCAGCGCCCCGGGGTCCCATGGCTACACCTTC
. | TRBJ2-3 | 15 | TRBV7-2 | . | CASSPGLQFTDTQYF | TGTGCCAGCAGCCCAGGATTACAATTTACAGATACGCAGTATTTT
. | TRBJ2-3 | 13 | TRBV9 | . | CASSVVIWSAQYF | TGTGCCAGCAGCGTAGTTATCTGGTCCGCGCAGTATTTT
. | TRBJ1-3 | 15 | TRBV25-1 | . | CASSATPDSGNTIYF | TGTGCCAGCAGTGCAACACCCGACTCTGGAAACACCATATATTTT
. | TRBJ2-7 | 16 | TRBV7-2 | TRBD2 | CASSLVAGAEVYEQYF | TGTGCCAGCAGCTTAGTAGCGGGAGCTGAAGTCTACGAGCAGTACTTC
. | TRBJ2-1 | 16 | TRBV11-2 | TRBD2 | CASSLILTAGGGEQFF | TGTGCCAGCAGCTTGATTTTAACAGCGGGAGGGGGTGAGCAGTTCTTC
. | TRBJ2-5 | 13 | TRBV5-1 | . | CASSPGDQETQYF | TGCGCCAGCAGCCCCGGGGACCAAGAGACCCAGTACTTC
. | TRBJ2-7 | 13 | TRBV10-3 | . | CAISDGLLGKQYF | TGTGCCATCAGTGATGGCCTCCTCGGGAAGCAGTACTTC
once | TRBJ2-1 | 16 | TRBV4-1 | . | CASSPASVEIRNEQFF | TGCGCCAGCAGCCCTGCCAGCGTCGAGATCAGGAATGAGCAGTTCTTC
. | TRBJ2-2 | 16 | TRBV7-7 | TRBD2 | CASSLAAGGGTGELFF | TGTGCTAGCAGCTTAGCAGCGGGAGGAGGCACCGGGGAGCTGTTTTTT
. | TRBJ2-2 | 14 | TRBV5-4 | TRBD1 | CASSLDRATGELFF | TGTGCCAGCAGCCTGGACAGGGCCACCGGGGAGCTGTTTTTT
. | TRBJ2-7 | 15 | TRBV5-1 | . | CASSLAWDVSYEQYF | TGCGCCAGCAGCTTGGCCTGGGACGTCTCCTACGAGCAGTACTTC
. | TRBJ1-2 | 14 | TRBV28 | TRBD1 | CASSAQGVNYGYTF | TGTGCCAGCAGTGCTCAGGGGGTTAACTATGGCTACACCTTC
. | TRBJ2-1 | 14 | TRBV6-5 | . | CASSYSRRGNEQFF | TGTGCCAGCAGTTACTCGAGGAGAGGCAATGAGCAGTTCTTC
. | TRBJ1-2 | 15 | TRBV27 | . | CASSLSRKANYGYTF | TGTGCCAGCAGTTTAAGTCGGAAAGCTAACTATGGCTACACCTTC
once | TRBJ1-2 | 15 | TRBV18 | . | CASSPMTQARDGYTF | TGTGCCAGCTCCCCGATGACCCAAGCCAGGGATGGCTACACCTTC
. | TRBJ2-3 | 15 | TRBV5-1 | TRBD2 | CASSSPAGGTDTQYF | TGCGCCAGCAGCTCCCCAGCGGGAGGTACAGATACGCAGTATTTT
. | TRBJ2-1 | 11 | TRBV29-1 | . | CSVEERLGQFF | TGCAGCGTTGAAGAACGGTTGGGGCAGTTCTTC
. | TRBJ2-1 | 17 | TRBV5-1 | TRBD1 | CASSSNPPGTGASEQFF | TGCGCCAGCAGCTCGAACCCACCCGGGACAGGGGCCAGTGAGCAGTTCTTC
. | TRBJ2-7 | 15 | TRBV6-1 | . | CASSDPAGRAYEQYF | TGTGCCAGCAGTGATCCAGCCGGCCGGGCCTACGAGCAGTACTTC
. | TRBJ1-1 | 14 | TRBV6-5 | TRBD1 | CASNIQGASAEAFF | TGTGCCAGCAATATACAGGGGGCTTCTGCTGAAGCTTTCTTT
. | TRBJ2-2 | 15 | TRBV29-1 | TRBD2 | CSVEALAGGTGELFF | TGCAGCGTTGAAGCACTAGCGGGTGGCACCGGGGAGCTGTTTTTT
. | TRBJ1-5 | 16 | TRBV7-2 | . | CASSVSGTTRNQPQHF | TGTGCCAGCAGCGTTTCCGGGACAACAAGAAATCAGCCCCAGCATTTT
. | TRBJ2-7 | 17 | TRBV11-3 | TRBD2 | CASSFRGVTSGSSEQYF | TGTGCCAGCAGCTTTAGAGGGGTCACTAGCGGGAGTTCCGAGCAGTACTTC
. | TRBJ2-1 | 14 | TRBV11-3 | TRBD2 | CASSLGRGSYEQFF | TGTGCCAGCAGCTTAGGGCGGGGGAGCTATGAGCAGTTCTTC
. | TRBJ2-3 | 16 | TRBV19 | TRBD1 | CASTETQGTSTDTQYF | TGTGCCAGTACCGAAACACAGGGGACCAGCACAGATACGCAGTATTTT
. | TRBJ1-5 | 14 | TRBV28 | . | CASRIQSSNQPQHF | TGTGCCAGCAGAATCCAAAGTAGCAATCAGCCCCAGCATTTT
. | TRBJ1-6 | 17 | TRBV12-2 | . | CASRSAEVSSYNSPLHF | TGTGCAAGTCGCTCAGCGGAGGTCAGCTCCTATAATTCACCCCTCCACTTT
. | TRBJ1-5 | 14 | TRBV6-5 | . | CASSHADSNQPQHF | TGTGCCAGCAGCCACGCTGATAGCAATCAGCCCCAGCATTTT
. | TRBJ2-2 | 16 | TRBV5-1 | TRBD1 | CASSRTGAPNTGELFF | TGCGCCAGCAGCCGGACAGGGGCTCCGAACACCGGGGAGCTGTTTTTT
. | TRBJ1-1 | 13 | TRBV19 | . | CASSLFRNTEAFF | TGTGCCAGTAGTCTTTTCCGGAACACTGAAGCTTTCTTT
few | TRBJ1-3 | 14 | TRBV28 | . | CASRARLERNTIYF | TGTGCCAGCAGGGCTCGTCTAGAAAGAAACACCATATATTTT
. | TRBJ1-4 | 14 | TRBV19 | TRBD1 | CASSTGGANEKLFF | TGTGCCAGTTCGACAGGGGGCGCAAATGAAAAACTGTTTTTT
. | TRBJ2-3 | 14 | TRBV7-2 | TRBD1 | CASSTWTGGDTQYF | TGTGCCAGCAGCACATGGACAGGCGGGGATACGCAGTATTTT
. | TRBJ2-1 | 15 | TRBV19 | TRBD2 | CASRSGLAGLNEQFF | TGTGCCAGTAGATCAGGGCTAGCGGGACTCAATGAGCAGTTCTTC
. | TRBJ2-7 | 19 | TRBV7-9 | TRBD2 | CASSLALGSGSPSAYEQYF | TGTGCCAGCAGCTTAGCCCTGGGTAGCGGGAGTCCCAGCGCCTACGAGCAGTACTTC
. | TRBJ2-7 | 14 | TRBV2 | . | CASSFTMTAYEQYF | TGTGCCAGCAGTTTTACGATGACAGCTTACGAGCAGTACTTC
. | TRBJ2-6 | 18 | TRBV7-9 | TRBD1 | CASSPGQGVVLGANVLTF | TGTGCCAGCAGCCCCGGACAGGGGGTGGTTCTGGGGGCCAACGTCCTGACTTTC
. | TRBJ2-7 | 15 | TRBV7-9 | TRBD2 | CASSTGLAGAYEQYF | TGTGCCAGCAGCACAGGACTAGCGGGCGCCTACGAGCAGTACTTC
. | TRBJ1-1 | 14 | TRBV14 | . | CASSQYQINTEAFF | TGTGCCAGCAGCCAATACCAAATAAACACTGAAGCTTTCTTT
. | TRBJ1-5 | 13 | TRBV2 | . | CASSGAGVQPQHF | TGTGCCAGCAGTGGGGCCGGAGTCCAGCCCCAGCATTTT
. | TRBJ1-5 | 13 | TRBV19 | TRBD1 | CASRWDSNQPQHF | TGTGCCAGTAGATGGGACAGTAATCAGCCCCAGCATTTT
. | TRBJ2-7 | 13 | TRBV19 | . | CASSIDTSYEQYF | TGTGCCAGTAGTATAGACACGTCCTACGAGCAGTACTTC
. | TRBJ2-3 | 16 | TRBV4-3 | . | CASSQAAYLSTDTQYF | TGCGCCAGCAGCCAAGCGGCCTATCTTAGCACAGATACGCAGTATTTT
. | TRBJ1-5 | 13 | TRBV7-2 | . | CASSLGLNQPQHF | TGTGCCAGCAGCTTAGGACTAAATCAGCCCCAGCATTTT
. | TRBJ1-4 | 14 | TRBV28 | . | CASSVPGLSEKLFF | TGTGCCAGCAGTGTCCCGGGATTGAGTGAAAAACTGTTTTTT
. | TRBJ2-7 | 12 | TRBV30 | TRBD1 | CAWERQGPEQYF | TGTGCCTGGGAGCGACAGGGACCCGAGCAGTACTTC
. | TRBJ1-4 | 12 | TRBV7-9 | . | CASSHNSEKLFF | TGTGCCAGCAGCCATAACAGTGAAAAACTGTTTTTT